This is a list of T cell receptor beta chains from one sample in a study of early T cells in non-severe SARS-CoV-2 infection. TCRdb used MiXCR to reprocess the 5' RACE reads, holding one entry per CDR3 protein. Among fewer than 70,000 distinct CDR3 sequences listed, 3.5% to 6% were seen once. The specimen comprised whole blood, sampled at baseline. The origin of the receptors is an adult who was a healthcare worker with PCR-confirmed SARS-CoV-2 infection or an uninfected control (not recorded which). The donor label of this sample is uncertain. CDR3s include the opening cysteine and the closing phenylalanine or tryptophan. D genes are given only for firm matches. Clone size is given for some rows only: seen once, a few or many times, or a class if the clone is expanded.

V	J	size	D	CDR3	DNA
TRBV21-1	TRBJ2-2	many	.	CASRPHKNTGELFF	TGTGCCAGCAGACCCCACAAGAACACCGGGGAGCTGTTTTTT
TRBV28	TRBJ1-5	few	.	CASSLGRVGNQPQHF	TGTGCCAGCAGTTTAGGCAGGGTTGGCAATCAGCCCCAGCATTTT
TRBV15	TRBJ2-2	.	.	CATRAGSNTGELFF	TGTGCCACCAGGGCAGGATCGAACACCGGGGAGCTGTTTTTT
TRBV12-3/TRBV12-4	TRBJ2-1	many	.	CASSLGPNNEQFF	TGTGCCAGCAGTTTGGGGCCTAACAATGAGCAGTTCTTC
TRBV5-1	TRBJ2-5	.	.	CASSLVQQQETQYF	TGCGCCAGCAGCTTGGTGCAGCAACAAGAGACCCAGTACTTC
TRBV19	TRBJ2-7	few	.	CASSIRPGEAYEQYF	TGTGCCAGTAGTATCCGGCCAGGGGAAGCCTACGAGCAGTACTTC
TRBV7-2	TRBJ1-2	.	.	CASSKQENYGYTF	TGTGCCAGCAGCAAACAGGAGAACTATGGCTACACCTTC
TRBV20-1	TRBJ1-1	many	.	CTDDLRAFF	TGCACCGACGACCTAAGGGCTTTCTTT
TRBV7-2	TRBJ1-6	few	.	CASSFFGPGENSPLHF	TGTGCCAGCAGCTTTTTCGGGCCCGGGGAGAATTCACCCCTCCACTTT
TRBV27	TRBJ1-2	.	.	CASSLTDSNYTF	TGTGCCAGCAGTTTAACGGACAGTAACTACACCTTC
TRBV27	TRBJ2-1	few	TRBD2	CASSPLAGGLYNEQFF	TGTGCCAGCAGCCCGCTAGCGGGGGGGCTCTACAATGAGCAGTTCTTC
TRBV5-1	TRBJ1-3	.	.	CASSLGREGLGNTIYF	TGCGCCAGCAGCTTGGGCAGGGAAGGGCTCGGAAACACCATATATTTT
TRBV27	TRBJ1-1	many	.	CASRVYRGGGAPNTEAFF	TGTGCCAGCAGAGTTTATCGGGGGGGAGGGGCCCCTAACACTGAAGCTTTCTTT
TRBV6-5	TRBJ1-2	.	TRBD1	CASSYARQGGTYGYTF	TGTGCCAGCAGTTACGCACGACAGGGCGGCACCTATGGCTACACCTTC
TRBV12-3/TRBV12-4	TRBJ1-1	many	.	CASSLSREASEAFF	TGTGCCAGCAGTTTGAGCAGGGAAGCCTCTGAAGCTTTCTTT
TRBV5-1	TRBJ2-7	few	TRBD1	CASSPRGTGGYEQYF	TGCGCCAGCAGCCCCCGGGGGACAGGGGGCTACGAGCAGTACTTC
TRBV29-1	TRBJ1-6	many	TRBD1	CSAGQGGNSPLHF	TGCAGCGCCGGACAGGGTGGTAATTCACCCCTCCACTTT
TRBV20-1	TRBJ2-7	many	TRBD1	CSAMGQGYEQYF	TGCAGTGCTATGGGACAGGGTTACGAGCAGTACTTC
TRBV7-2	TRBJ1-1	many	.	CASSLGHYTEAFF	TGTGCCAGCAGCTTAGGTCATTACACTGAAGCTTTCTTT
TRBV11-2	TRBJ2-7	many	TRBD1	CASSQTGASEQYF	TGTGCCAGCAGCCAAACAGGGGCTAGCGAGCAGTACTTC